The 14 T cell receptor beta chains in this list originate from one sample, sequenced in a study of CD8 T cells in ankylosing spondylitis. TCRdb processed the 5' RACE reads anew with MiXCR; each CDR3 protein has one entry. In the table there are some 220,000 distinct CDR3 sequences, roughly a tenth of which are singletons. Sequenced: blood, either unsorted or a sorted T cell fraction (not recorded which). The source is a male donor with ankylosing spondylitis or in good health (not recorded which).

This chain links TRBV10-3 with TRBJ2-7; the match to TRBD1 covers 7 bases. The germline gives CDR1 ENHRY, CDR2 SYGVKD. V was pared by 6 bases and J by 4 bases, with 6 bases of the junction left unmatched. This CDR3 contains 13 residues. CDR3 in DNA: TGTGCCATCAGAAACACAGGGGCTTACGAGCAGTACTTC. Translation gives CAIRNTGAYEQYF.

This clonotype was seen repeatedly, ten times or more. The J gene is TRBJ2-3, the V gene TRBV7-2; the match to TRBD2 covers 7 bases. Germline CDR1 SGHTA, CDR2 FQGNSA. This CDR3 contains 14 residues. V dropped 7 bases and J dropped 2; count of bases not matched to a gene: 6. DNA of the CDR3: TGTGCCAGCACTCCGGGACTATTCACAGATACGCAGTATTTT. Its protein is CASTPGLFTDTQYF.

In this sample, this clonotype turned up a few times. V usage is TRBV10-3 and J usage is TRBJ2-7; the D gene could be TRBD1 or TRBD2 (5 bases each). V was shortened by 6 bases and J by 5 bases, with 17 bases between the two germline ends. This CDR3 has 14 residues. Germline V gene lookup returns CDR1 ENHRY and CDR2 SYGVKD. The CDR3 reads CAIRGDGVVNEQYF. Written as DNA, the CDR3 is TGTGCCATCAGGGGGGACGGGGTAGTAAACGAGCAGTACTTC.

In its sample, this clonotype was seen many times. The junction departs from the called germline gene at one end, perhaps through a read error. CDR3 bases: TGTGCCAGCAGCCTGGTGGGGGAGACCCAGTACTTC. This codes for CASSLVGETQYF. V usage is TRBV5-1 and J usage is TRBJ2-5; D not certain. From germline, CDR1 is SGHRS and CDR2 YFSETQ. CDR3 length equals 12 residues.

This clonotype came up many times. The chain employs TRBV7-2 and TRBJ2-2; TRBD2 might be the D (5 bases). V lost 0 bases and J 2 bases, leaving 7 bases between the germline ends. The germline gives CDR1 SGHTA, CDR2 FQGNSA. This CDR3 spans 15 amino acids. CDR3: CASSLAGANTGELFF. Here the CDR3 DNA reads TGTGCCAGCAGCTTAGCGGGAGCTAACACCGGGGAGCTGTTTTTT.

This clonotype has more than one count but fewer than ten. CDR3 sequence reads: CASSDTGYNEQFF. CDR3 in DNA: TGCGCCAGCAGTGACACAGGGTACAATGAGCAGTTCTTC. The chain joins TRBV10-1 to TRBJ2-1; TRBD1 might be the D (6 bases). Germline CDR1 WNHNN, CDR2 SYGVQD (reference sequence). Trimming removed 3 bases from V and 4 bases from J, with 7 bases in between. The CDR3 is made up of 13 amino acids.

The chain combines TRBV7-9 with TRBJ1-1, with D unresolved. This CDR3 has 15 amino acids. Germline loops: CDR1 SEHNR, CDR2 FQNEAQ (reference sequence). V lost 7 bases and J 3 bases, leaving 18 bases between the germline ends. CDR3 nucleotides: TGTGCCAGCATCCGCGAGACCGTGCGGGACACTGAAGCTTTCTTT. It codes for CASIRETVRDTEAFF. Based on the CDR3 plus reference TRBV7-9 and TRBJ1-1, the full variable domain is DTGVSQNPRHKITKRGQNVTFRCDPISEHNRLYWYRQTLGQGPEFLTYFQNEAQLEKSRLLSDRFSAERPKGSFSTLEIQRTEQGDSAMYLCASIRETVRDTEAFFGQGTRLTVV.

In this sample, this clonotype turned up many times. The rearrangement links TRBV7-9 to TRBJ1-3, with D possibly matching TRBD1 (5 bases). V was pared by 5 bases and J by 6 bases, with 11 bases between. Germline CDR1 and CDR2: SEHNR and FQNEAQ (reference sequence). CDR3 length: 13 residues. CDR3 in amino acids: CASSPGTLNTIYF. The CDR3 bases are TGTGCCAGCAGCCCCGGGACCTTAAACACCATATATTTT.

This clonotype was counted at least ten times. The V and J genes are TRBV12-3 or TRBV12-4 and TRBJ1-1, with D uncertain. V shed 6 bases and J shed 1 base, with 9 bases lying between them. The CDR3 loop spans 13 amino acids. CDR3 residues: CASRRTENTEAFF. In DNA, the CDR3 is TGTGCCAGCAGGCGGACCGAGAACACTGAAGCTTTCTTT.

V is TRBV7-2 and J is TRBJ2-2; no definite D call. This CDR3 has 15 amino acids. Germline V gene lookup returns CDR1 SGHTA and CDR2 FQGNSA. The germline V and J ends were trimmed by 2 bases and 1 base, with 8 bases remaining between them. The CDR3 is CASSLRQVNTGELFF. For the CDR3, the DNA is TGTGCCAGCAGCTTACGGCAGGTGAACACCGGGGAGCTGTTTTTT.

This clonotype was recorded many times. V usage is TRBV7-2 and J usage is TRBJ1-2; possible D gene TRBD1, 6 bases. The CDR3 contains 14 residues. The germline V gene has CDR1 SGHTA and CDR2 FQGNSA. Trimming left V 2 bases short and J 5 bases short, with 12 bases between. DNA of the CDR3: TGTGCCAGCAGCTTATCGGACAGCCGTTATGGCTACACCTTC. Amino acids: CASSLSDSRYGYTF.

This clonotype was counted ten times or more. This chain's CDR3 is CASSLDRENEQFF. The CDR3 DNA follows: TGTGCCAGCAGCTTGGACAGGGAAAATGAGCAGTTCTTC. The genes are TRBV7-2 and TRBJ2-1, with 8 nucleotides matching TRBD1. CDR1 is SGHTA, CDR2 FQGNSA, per germline. This CDR3 spans 13 amino acids. The V segment lost 3 bases and the J segment 7 bases; nucleotides outside the gene matches: 2.

In its sample, this clonotype was seen many times. As DNA, the CDR3 is TGTGCCAGCAGCCAAGATCTCGACAACTATGGCTACACCTTC. Its translation: CASSQDLDNYGYTF. The gene calls are TRBV4-2 and TRBJ1-2; D unclear. Per germline, CDR1 LGHNA and CDR2 YNFKEQ. The ends were cut back, 0 bases at V and 2 bases at J, with 7 bases in the middle. The CDR3 runs to 14 residues.

This clonotype was counted many times. The chain uses TRBV9 and TRBJ2-2, with D possibly matching TRBD2 (6 bases). The CDR3 consists of 15 residues. Trimming removed 4 bases at V and 5 bases at J, with 15 bases between. Germline V gene data show CDR1 as SGDLS and CDR2 as YYNGEE. This CDR3 is CASSPMGGMTGELFF. In DNA, the CDR3 is TGTGCCAGCAGCCCCATGGGCGGGATGACCGGGGAGCTGTTTTTT.